The clone carrying this T cell receptor (beta chain) was recorded only once. 5'RACE template switching produced TCR cDNA carrying a universal primer site and UMIs. TCRdb re-derived calls from the 5' RACE reads in MiXCR, one entry per CDR3 protein. The table has some 500,000 distinct CDR3 sequences, roughly 14% seen once. This specimen belongs to a study of T cells after yellow fever vaccination. The CDR3 is 15 amino acids. The V end was cut by 6 bases, the J end by 0 bases, with 15 bases between. The germline CDR1 and CDR2 sequences are MDHEN and SYDVKM. V and J are TRBV28 and TRBJ2-7, with no clear D. The source was PBMCs, collected on the day of the yellow fever booster vaccination. The sequence derives from a young man who received the YFV17D yellow fever vaccine. CDR3 sequence: CASSHGELSSYEQYF. The CDR3 DNA sequence: TGTGCCAGCAGCCATGGAGAGCTGAGCTCCTACGAGCAGTACTTC.